Following are 19 T cell receptor beta chains from one sample sequenced in a study of blood T cell repertoires in COVID-19. Using immunoSEQ multiplex PCR, the repertoire was profiled, and TCRdb retains in-frame clones only, with some absent. The repertoire consists of under 200,000 clones, with 80% occurring once and the leading ten covering 3.4%. The specimen was PBMCs or T cells enriched from blood (not recorded which). These receptors came from a woman aged 60-70 years who had recovered from COVID-19.

This clone was seen more than once but under ten times. V is TRBV20-1 and J is TRBJ1-2; perhaps TRBD1 as D (5 bases). The germline V gene encodes CDR1 DFQATT and CDR2 SNEGSKA (reference sequence). V lost 3 bases, J lost 6 bases, and 11 bases lay in between. This CDR3 contains 12 residues. The DNA of the CDR3 is TGCAGTGCTAGTACACAGGCTGATGGCTACACCTTC. Protein: CSASTQADGYTF.

CDR3 loop: CASSPGGSTDTQYF. In DNA form, the CDR3 reads TGCGCCAGCAGCCCCGGGGGTAGCACAGATACGCAGTATTTT. The genes are TRBV5-1 and TRBJ2-3; D possibly corresponds to TRBD2 (6 bases). The CDR3 sequence is 14 residues long. Deletions cut 4 bases from V and 0 bases from J, with 9 bases between. Germline CDR1 is SGHRS and CDR2 is YFSETQ.

This clone has only one observation. The rearrangement links TRBV5-6 to TRBJ1-3, with TRBD1 identical over 7 bases. The CDR3 runs 14 residues. V lost 3 bases to trimming and J lost 7 bases; unmatched junction nucleotides: 7. The germline CDR1 and CDR2 sequences are SGHDT and YYEEEE. The CDR3 loop is CASSSTQQGNTIYF. The DNA for the CDR3 is TGTGCCAGCAGCTCAACACAACAGGGGAACACCATATATTTT.

This clone turned up a few times. This chain links TRBV19 with TRBJ1-6; D possibly corresponds to TRBD1 (5 bases). Trimming cost V 6 bases and J 10 bases, with 13 bases left between them. Germline values: CDR1 LNHDA, CDR2 SQIVND (reference sequence). The CDR3 is made up of 13 amino acids. CDR3 sequence reads: CASRGRATSPLHF. As DNA, the CDR3 is TGTGCCAGTAGGGGCAGGGCAACCTCACCCCTCCACTTT.

The V gene is TRBV4-1, the J gene TRBJ1-1; no firm D call. Germline V gene data show CDR1 as MGHRA and CDR2 as YSYEKL. Deletions cut 1 base from V and 1 base from J, with 7 bases between. The CDR3 is 14 residues long. The CDR3 nucleotides read TGCGCCAGCAGCCAAGGAGGATGGAACACTGAAGCTTTCTTT. Translated, it gives CASSQGGWNTEAFF.

The chain couples TRBV4-1 to TRBJ1-2; 11 positions match TRBD1. The junction had 6 bases not matched to a gene; V was cut back by 4 bases and J by 5 bases. Germline assignment: CDR1 MGHRA and CDR2 YSYEKL. The CDR3 runs 15 residues. CDR3 DNA: TGCGCCAGCAGCCTTCCCGGGACAGGGGGTTATGGCTACACCTTC. Its translation is CASSLPGTGGYGYTF.

The CDR3 DNA reads TGTGCCAGCAGACAGCACGGCAATGAGCAGTTCTTC. It is translated as CASRQHGNEQFF. The chain carries TRBV6-5 and TRBJ2-1; no clear D gene. V dropped 6 bases and J dropped 6 bases, with 9 bases sitting between them. The V gene's germline CDR1 is MNHEY and CDR2 SVGAGI. CDR3 size: 12 residues.

The V call is TRBV27, the J call TRBJ2-1; 8 nucleotides align to TRBD2. CDR3 length: 15 residues. CDR1 MNHEY and CDR2 SMNVEV come from the germline V gene (reference sequence). Trimming took 2 bases from V and 7 from J; bases not matched to a gene: 7. In DNA, the CDR3 is TGTGCCAGCAGTTTAGTCGGGGGGGTAAGGAATGAGCAGTTCTTC. Its protein is CASSLVGGVRNEQFF.

The CDR3 sequence is CASSLLAGGGNNEQFF. The DNA of the CDR3 is TGTGCCAGCAGCTTATTGGCTGGCGGGGGGAACAATGAGCAGTTCTTC. The chain couples TRBV7-8 to TRBJ2-1; 8 bases line up with TRBD2. In germline, CDR1 is SGHVS, CDR2 FQNEAQ. CDR3 length: 16 amino acids. The V segment lost 2 bases and the J segment 5 bases; nucleotides outside the gene matches: 8.

The chain joins TRBV5-6 to TRBJ1-5; 9 bases map to TRBD1. Germline lookup yields CDR1 SGHDT and CDR2 YYEEEE. J gave up 0 bases and V 1 base, and 5 bases lay outside the gene matches. This CDR3 comprises 17 residues. In DNA form, the CDR3 reads TGTGCCAGCAGCTTGAAACAGGGGGCAAATAGCAATCAGCCCCAGCATTTT. This gives the protein CASSLKQGANSNQPQHF.

V gene TRBV5-6 combines with J gene TRBJ1-1; 7 nucleotides match TRBD1. V was pared by 2 bases and J by 11 bases, with 12 bases of the junction left unmatched. The germline V gene encodes CDR1 SGHDT and CDR2 YYEEEE. The CDR3 length is 14 residues. The CDR3 region has the DNA TGTGCCAGCAGCTTAAGGGGAACAGGGGATGGCGCTTTCTTT. Translated, it gives CASSLRGTGDGAFF.

This clone was seen a handful of times. The chain has TRBV2 and TRBJ1-2; D perhaps matches TRBD1 (5 bases). The germline gives CDR1 SNHLY, CDR2 FYNNEI. Deletions cut 8 bases from V and 0 bases from J, with 19 bases between. The CDR3 spans 16 residues. The CDR3 sequence: CASAFLPGGANYGYTF. CDR3 nucleotides: TGTGCCAGCGCTTTTCTCCCCGGGGGGGCTAACTATGGCTACACCTTC.

The chain combines TRBV5-1 with TRBJ2-5; TRBD2 aligns across 9 bases. J lost 0 bases, V lost 4 bases, and 13 bases had no gene match. This CDR3 contains 18 residues. Germline-derived CDR1 and CDR2 are SGHRS and YFSETQ. CDR3 loop: CASSTGLKAGGNQETQYF. The CDR3, as DNA: TGCGCCAGCAGCACCGGTTTAAAAGCGGGGGGAAACCAAGAGACCCAGTACTTC.

The gene calls are TRBV4-2 and TRBJ1-4; 7 bases fit TRBD1. V lost 1 base to trimming and J lost 0 bases; unmatched junction nucleotides: 8. Germline assignment: CDR1 LGHNA and CDR2 YNFKEQ. The CDR3 length is 18 residues. Here the CDR3 DNA reads TGTGCCAGCAGCCAAGGCACAACCGGGACAGCAACTAATGAAAAACTGTTTTTT. The encoded protein is CASSQGTTGTATNEKLFF.

J is TRBJ2-5 and V is TRBV9; D is perhaps TRBD2 (6 bases). Germline V gene lookup returns CDR1 SGDLS and CDR2 YYNGEE. Trimming cost V 3 bases and J 4 bases, with 13 bases left between them. The CDR3 has 14 residues. The CDR3 DNA follows: TGTGCCAGCAGCGCTGGGGGGATGGGAGAGACCCAGTACTTC. Translation: CASSAGGMGETQYF.

The chain is built from TRBV7-2 and TRBJ2-7; a weak D match, TRBD2 (5 bases). Germline CDR1 SGHTA, CDR2 FQGNSA. CDR3 length equals 14 residues. V was trimmed by 3 bases and J by 4 bases, leaving 13 bases between them. CDR3 sequence: CASSLVSSIYEQYF. The CDR3 DNA follows: TGTGCCAGCAGCTTGGTATCTAGCATTTACGAGCAGTACTTC.

The chain employs TRBV10-2 and TRBJ1-5, with 7 bases that match TRBD1. J was trimmed by 1 base and V by 6 bases; bases with no gene match: 3. Germline V gene lookup returns CDR1 WSHSY and CDR2 SAAADI. The CDR3 extends over 14 amino acids. The chain's CDR3 is CASSKGASNQPQHF. CDR3 DNA sequence: TGCGCCAGCAGCAAGGGGGCAAGCAATCAGCCCCAGCATTTT.

This sequence joins TRBV6-5 and TRBJ1-2; D call uncertain. The CDR3 runs 13 residues. V shed 8 bases and J shed 5 bases, with 15 bases lying between them. CDR1 and CDR2 from the germline V gene are MNHEY and SVGAGI. CDR3 sequence reads: CASGPQNSYGYTF. The CDR3 DNA reads as TGTGCCAGCGGTCCCCAGAATTCTTATGGCTACACCTTC.

The chain employs TRBV30 and TRBJ2-7; 9 positions agree with TRBD2. Germline V gene sequence: CDR1 GTSNPN, CDR2 SVGIG (reference sequence). V trimming: 0 bases; J trimming: 4 bases; junction bases outside the gene matches: 7. This CDR3 has 15 amino acids. The CDR3 DNA follows: TGTGCCTGGAGTGTAGGCGCTAGCGGGGATTACGAGCAGTACTTC. Amino acid sequence: CAWSVGASGDYEQYF.